The clone carrying this T cell receptor beta chain showed up just once. The antigen is unknown. No treatment had been given to any patient before thyroid surgery. In the source study's methods: A papillary thyroid cancer distant-metastasis classifier was built from CDR3 differences across clinicopathological groups. TCRdb called clones again from the PCR reads with MiXCR. The V and J calls were determined by TCRdb, not by the authors. Of approximately 38,000 clones in the sample, approximately 15% are singletons; the top ten hold about 3.8%. The data originate from a study of metastatic and nonmetastatic thyroid tumors. Across the whole study: Comparison of repertoires was carried out across blood and tumor or nodule tissue from malignant and benign thyroid patients.

The study's findings and limits: The reported finding was significantly higher TCR beta diversity in malignant thyroid tumors relative to benign nodules, in blood and tumor.

The CDR3 consists of 12 residues. Germline V lookup: CDR1 DFQATT, CDR2 SNEGSKA (reference sequence). Trimming removed 6 bases at V and 8 bases at J, with 16 bases between. The TCR originated in a female donor with papillary thyroid cancer or a benign thyroid nodule (not recorded which). Some clones in this sample may be carry-over from other donors' samples. The J gene is TRBJ1-1, the V gene TRBV20-1; maybe TRBD1 (6 bases). Sequenced sample: blood. DNA for the CDR3: TGCAGTGCCGCGGGGGGCGGGGTCGAAGCTTTCTTT. This encodes CSAAGGGVEAFF.